One and the same sample provided the 20 T cell receptor beta chains below, sequenced in a study of T cell clonality in common variable immunodeficiency. TCRdb's table, derived via immunoSEQ multiplex PCR, lists solely in-frame clones and lacks some. The sample shows 35,000 to 45,000 clones, none of them appearing just once. What was sequenced was peripheral blood mononuclear cells. These receptors were obtained from a person aged 18 to 70 in good health.

This clone was counted at least ten times. The CDR3 extends 3 residues past the end of the read, so its final part is completed from the germline J gene. The chain links TRBV6-1 to TRBJ2-1; 11 bases fit TRBD2. The CDR3 runs 15 residues. V lost 3 bases to trimming and J lost 4 bases; unmatched junction nucleotides: 2. CDR1 MNHNS and CDR2 SASEGT come from the germline V gene. CDR3 amino acids: CASSDLAGGYNEQFF. The covered CDR3 bases are TGTGCCAGCAGTGATTTAGCGGGGGGGTACAATGAG.

This clone was counted many times. The read gets to within 3 residues of the CDR3 end, and the germline J gene fills in the rest. This chain connects TRBV24-1 to TRBJ2-3; no firm D call. The CDR3 has 13 residues. Looked up from germline, CDR1 is KGHDR and CDR2 is SFDVKD. Trimming pared 7 bases from V and 2 bases from J, leaving 9 bases between. The CDR3 here is CATRGSNTDTQYF. The CDR3 bases that were read are TGTGCCACCAGAGGGTCCAACACAGATACG.

This clone was recorded many times. The read terminates 3 residues ahead of where the CDR3 ends, so the germline J gene completes it. V is TRBV7-2 and J is TRBJ1-1; D possibly corresponds to TRBD1 (5 bases). Germline values: CDR1 SGHTA, CDR2 FQGNSA. The CDR3 spans 16 residues. V was cut by 0 bases and J by 5 bases, with 16 bases left in between. The part of the CDR3 DNA that was read is TGTGCCAGCAGCTTAGCCTTGGGACTCTTAGCTACTGAA. As protein: CASSLALGLLATE. The whole CDR3 protein reads CASSLALGLLATEAFF.

This clone was found a few times. The observed sequence ends 3 residues before the CDR3 terminus, with the missing tail filled in from the germline J gene. This chain uses TRBV20-1 with TRBJ2-7, with 13 bases identical to TRBD2. The germline V gene encodes CDR1 DFQATT and CDR2 SNEGSKA (reference sequence). This CDR3 comprises 14 residues. The junction had 5 bases not matched to a gene; V was cut back by 6 bases and J by 3 bases. The sequenced CDR3 bases are TGCAGTGCCCGACTAGCGGGGGGTAACTACGAG. The encoded protein is CSARLAGGNYE. The CDR3, in full, reads CSARLAGGNYEQYF.

This clone was picked up many times. The read falls 3 residues short of the CDR3 end, and the missing part is taken from the germline J gene. The J gene is TRBJ2-1, the V gene TRBV19; the match to TRBD1 covers 11 bases. Germline V lookup: CDR1 LNHDA, CDR2 SQIVND (reference sequence). The CDR3 has 15 residues. J was trimmed by 4 bases and V by 3 bases; bases with no gene match: 2. This CDR3 reads CASSIGTGGYNEQFF. CDR3 bases read: TGTGCCAGTAGTATCGGGACAGGGGGTTACAATGAG.

This clone was observed at least ten times. Read data end 3 residues before the CDR3 end; the end is taken from the germline J gene. The gene calls are TRBV5-1 and TRBJ2-2; TRBD2 is a possible D gene (5 bases). This CDR3 comprises 16 residues. CDR1 SGHRS and CDR2 YFSETQ come from the germline V gene. V lost 0 bases to trimming and J lost 0 bases, with 9 bases between them. CDR3 bases read: TGCGCCAGCAGCTTGGTCGCTAGCCCGAACACCGGGGAG. Translation gives CASSLVASPNTGE. The full CDR3 protein is CASSLVASPNTGELFF.

This clone was found many times. With the read ending 3 residues before the CDR3 end, the germline J gene is used to fill in that end. This rearrangement joins TRBV19 to TRBJ2-7, with 8 bases identical to TRBD2. The germline CDR1 and CDR2 sequences are LNHDA and SQIVND (reference sequence). After removal of 3 bases from V and 0 bases from J, the junction contained 1 base not matched to a gene. This CDR3 is 14 amino acids long. The CDR3 sequence: CASSMTSDSYEQYF. Partial CDR3 DNA: TGTGCCAGTAGTATGACTAGCGACTCCTACGAG.

This clone was seen many times. The observed sequence ends 3 residues before the CDR3 terminus, with the missing tail filled in from the germline J gene. This chain connects TRBV19 to TRBJ1-1, with D unresolved. The CDR3 is 13 amino acids. V was trimmed by 6 bases and J by 6 bases, leaving 14 bases between them. Germline values: CDR1 LNHDA, CDR2 SQIVND (reference sequence). The CDR3 loop reads CASSLPAGSEAFF. The CDR3 DNA, read in part, is TGTGCCAGTAGCCTCCCGGCGGGGTCTGAA.

There are many counts of this clone. The read ends 3 residues shy of where the CDR3 ends; the end is completed using the germline J gene. The chain couples TRBV7-6 to TRBJ1-1; D perhaps matches TRBD1 (6 bases). Trimming took 2 bases from V and 2 from J, leaving 15 bases between them. The CDR3 totals 16 residues. CDR1 and CDR2 from the germline V gene are SGHVS and FNYEAQ. CDR3 bases read: TGTGCCAGCAGCTTAAGGCAGGCAGGGGCCAACACTGAA. This gives the protein CASSLRQAGANTE. The complete CDR3 protein is CASSLRQAGANTEAFF.

This clone has a count of ten or more. The read halts 3 residues ahead of the CDR3 end, with the missing end drawn from the germline J gene. This chain uses TRBV2 with TRBJ1-4, with TRBD1 matching 12 bases. Germline V gene sequence: CDR1 SNHLY, CDR2 FYNNEI. Trimming took 4 bases from V and 2 from J; bases not matched to a gene: 5. CDR3 size: 17 residues. Partial CDR3 DNA: TGTGCCAGCAGTGGGGACAGGGGGCGCGGGACTAATGAAAAA. Translated, it gives CASSGDRGRGTNEK. In full, the CDR3 is CASSGDRGRGTNEKLFF.

This clone showed up many times. The read terminates 3 residues before the CDR3 end, so the remaining end is supplied by the germline J gene. This rearrangement joins TRBV20-1 to TRBJ2-1, with 8 bases matching TRBD1. This CDR3 comprises 14 residues. The germline CDR1 and CDR2 sequences are DFQATT and SNEGSKA (reference sequence). Trimming cost V 6 bases and J 8 bases; bases outside gene matches: 12. The covered CDR3 bases are TGCAGTGCCCCACAGGGGGTCGGGGTCGATGAG. It yields the protein CSAPQGVGVDE. The whole CDR3 sequence is CSAPQGVGVDEQFF.

This clone has a count of ten or more. Here the CDR3 reads CASSPGSIANQETQYF. CDR3 DNA (partial): TGCGCCAGCAGCCCGGGCTCAATAGCGAACCAAGAGACC. V usage is TRBV5-1 and J usage is TRBJ2-5; a possible D gene is TRBD2 (5 bases). The sequenced fragment ends 3 residues before the CDR3 boundary, so the rest is inferred from the germline J gene. Germline CDR1 SGHRS, CDR2 YFSETQ. V was trimmed by 4 bases and J by 0 bases, leaving 16 bases between them. This CDR3 region has 16 residues.

The table lists this clone with a few counts. The read gets to within 3 residues of the CDR3 end, and the germline J gene fills in the rest. V usage is TRBV29-1 and J usage is TRBJ2-3; 14 bases match TRBD2. Germline values: CDR1 SQVTM, CDR2 ANQGSEA. The CDR3 runs to 17 residues. The CDR3 is CSVDLGLAGALTETQYF. The covered CDR3 bases are TGCAGCGTTGACCTGGGACTAGCGGGGGCCCTAACGGAGACG.

This clone was picked up many times. Read sequence stops 3 residues before the CDR3 end, and the germline J gene provides the missing end. This chain links TRBV7-2 with TRBJ2-2; 7 positions agree with TRBD2. The CDR3 sequence is 15 residues long. The J segment lost 3 bases and the V segment lost 1 base, leaving 2 bases of the junction unmatched. Germline CDR1 and CDR2: SGHTA and FQGNSA. CDR3 amino acids: CASSLVLADTGELFF. The DNA read from the CDR3 is TGTGCCAGCAGCTTAGTTCTAGCGGACACCGGGGAG.

Notes on this clone: The CDR3 end is not reached by the read, which stops 3 residues before it; the germline J gene fills it in. The chain joins TRBV5-1 to TRBJ2-7; 8 bases map to TRBD1. With 7 bases clipped from V and 6 bases from J, the junction kept 15 bases outside the gene matches. In germline, CDR1 is SGHRS, CDR2 YFSETQ. The CDR3 contains 15 residues. The part of the CDR3 DNA that was read is TGCGCCAGCGCCCATAGCCAGGGGGCGTTGGGCGAG. It specifies CASAHSQGALGE. The entire CDR3 sequence reads CASAHSQGALGEQYF.

Here the CDR3 reads CASSEAHRGGSYEQYF. The part of the CDR3 DNA that was read is TGTGCCAGCAGTGAAGCTCATCGGGGGGGAAGTTACGAG. The gene calls are TRBV2 and TRBJ2-7, with 8 bases that match TRBD2. The read finishes 3 residues shy of the CDR3 end, and the germline J gene is used to complete it. CDR1 and CDR2 from the germline V gene are SNHLY and FYNNEI. The CDR3 contains 16 residues. V shed 0 bases and J 4 bases; nucleotides not matched to a gene: 8.

In its sample, this clone was seen many times. Coverage ceases 3 residues before the CDR3 finishes, and the germline J gene fills in the end. The chain uses TRBV10-3 and TRBJ2-1, with 7 bases identical to TRBD2. The CDR3 consists of 15 residues. The germline V gene has CDR1 ENHRY and CDR2 SYGVKD. V gave up 3 bases and J gave up 2 bases; unmatched junction bases: 4. The CDR3 loop reads CAISDGSGTYNEQFF. CDR3 DNA, as far as it was read: TGTGCCATCAGTGATGGGAGCGGGACCTACAATGAG.

This clone was found many times. Read data end 3 residues before the CDR3 end; the end is taken from the germline J gene. The V gene is TRBV5-4, the J gene TRBJ1-2; possible D gene TRBD1, 6 bases. This CDR3 region has 13 residues. V lost 4 bases, J lost 5 bases, and 12 bases lay in between. Germline V lookup: CDR1 SGHNT, CDR2 YYREEE (reference sequence). The sequenced part of the CDR3 DNA is TGTGCCAGCAGCCTGACAGGAGAGTATGGC. Its protein is CASSLTGEYG. The full CDR3 is CASSLTGEYGYTF.

This clone was observed at least ten times. Read sequence stops 3 residues before the CDR3 end, and the germline J gene provides the missing end. The V call is TRBV2, the J call TRBJ2-7; D possibly corresponds to TRBD2 (5 bases). The CDR3 spans 14 residues. V lost 5 bases and J 0 bases, leaving 11 bases between the germline ends. CDR1 is SNHLY, CDR2 FYNNEI, per germline. The DNA read from the CDR3 is TGTGCCAGCAGTCCTAGAGCGGACTCCTACGAG. Its protein product is CASSPRADSYE. In full, the CDR3 reads CASSPRADSYEQYF.

This clone was counted a few times. From the germline J gene comes the end of the CDR3, since the read stops 3 residues before it. The chain joins TRBV5-1 to TRBJ2-7; D possibly corresponds to TRBD2 (6 bases). Germline CDR1 reads SGHRS; CDR2 reads YFSETQ. Between the trimmed V and J ends, which lost 0 bases and 2 bases, there was a span of 9 bases. The CDR3 contains 14 residues. The part of the CDR3 DNA that was read is TGCGCCAGCAGCTTGGGGGACTTTCCCTACGAG. Translating it yields CASSLGDFPYE. The entire CDR3 protein is CASSLGDFPYEQYF.